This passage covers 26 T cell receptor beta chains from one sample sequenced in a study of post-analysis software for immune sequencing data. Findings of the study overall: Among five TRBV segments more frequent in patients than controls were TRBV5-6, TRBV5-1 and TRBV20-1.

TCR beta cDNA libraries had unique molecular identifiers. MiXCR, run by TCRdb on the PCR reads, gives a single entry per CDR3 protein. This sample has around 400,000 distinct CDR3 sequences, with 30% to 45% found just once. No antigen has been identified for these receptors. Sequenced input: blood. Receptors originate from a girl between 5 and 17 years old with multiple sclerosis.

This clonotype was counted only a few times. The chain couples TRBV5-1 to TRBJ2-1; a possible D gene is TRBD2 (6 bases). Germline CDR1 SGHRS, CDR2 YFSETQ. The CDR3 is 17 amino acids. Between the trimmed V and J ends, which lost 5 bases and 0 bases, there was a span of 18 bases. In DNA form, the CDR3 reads TGCGCCAGCAGACTAGCCATTAGCCAGAGCTCCTACAATGAGCAGTTCTTC. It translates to CASRLAISQSSYNEQFF.

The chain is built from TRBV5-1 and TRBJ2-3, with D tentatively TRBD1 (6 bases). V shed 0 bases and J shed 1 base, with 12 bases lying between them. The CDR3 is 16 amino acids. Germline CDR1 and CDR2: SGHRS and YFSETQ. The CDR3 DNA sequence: TGCGCCAGCAGCTTGGCCGGGCCAGGGGGCACAGATACGCAGTATTTT. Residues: CASSLAGPGGTDTQYF.

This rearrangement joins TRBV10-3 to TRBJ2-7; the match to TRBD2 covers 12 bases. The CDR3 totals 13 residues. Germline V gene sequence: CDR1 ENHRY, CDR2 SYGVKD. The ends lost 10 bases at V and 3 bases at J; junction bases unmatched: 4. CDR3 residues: CATELAGGYEQYF. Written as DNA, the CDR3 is TGTGCCACAGAACTAGCGGGGGGCTACGAGCAGTACTTC.

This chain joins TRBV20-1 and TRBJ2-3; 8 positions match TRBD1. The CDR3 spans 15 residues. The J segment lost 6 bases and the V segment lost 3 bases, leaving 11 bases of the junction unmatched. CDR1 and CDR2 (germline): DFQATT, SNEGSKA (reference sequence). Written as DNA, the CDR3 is TGCAGTGCTAGCCCAGGGGGCACAGCTTTTGATACGCAGTATTTT. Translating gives CSASPGGTAFDTQYF.

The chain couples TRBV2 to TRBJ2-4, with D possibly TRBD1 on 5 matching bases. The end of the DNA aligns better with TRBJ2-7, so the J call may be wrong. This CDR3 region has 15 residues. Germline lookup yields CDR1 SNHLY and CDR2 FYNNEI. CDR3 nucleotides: TGTGCCAGCAGTGACCGGCAGGGCCCAGTCTACGAGCAGTACTTC. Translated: CASSDRQGPVYEQYF.

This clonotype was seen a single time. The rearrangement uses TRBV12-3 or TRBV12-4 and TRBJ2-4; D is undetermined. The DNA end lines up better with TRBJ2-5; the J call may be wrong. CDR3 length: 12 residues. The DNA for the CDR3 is TGTGCCAGCAGTACGATTGTTGCGACCCAGTACTTC. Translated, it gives CASSTIVATQYF.

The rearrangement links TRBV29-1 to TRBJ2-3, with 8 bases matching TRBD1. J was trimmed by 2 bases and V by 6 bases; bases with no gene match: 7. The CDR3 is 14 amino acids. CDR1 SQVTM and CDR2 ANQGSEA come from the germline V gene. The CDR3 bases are TGCAGCGTACCCGGGACAGGAGTCACAGATACGCAGTATTTT. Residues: CSVPGTGVTDTQYF.

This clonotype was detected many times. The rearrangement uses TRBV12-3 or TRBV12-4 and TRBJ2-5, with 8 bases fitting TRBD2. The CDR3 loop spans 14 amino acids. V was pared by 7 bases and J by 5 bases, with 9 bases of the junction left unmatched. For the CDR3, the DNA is TGTGCCAGCAATATGGGACTAGACGGTGAGACCCAGTACTTC. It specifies CASNMGLDGETQYF.

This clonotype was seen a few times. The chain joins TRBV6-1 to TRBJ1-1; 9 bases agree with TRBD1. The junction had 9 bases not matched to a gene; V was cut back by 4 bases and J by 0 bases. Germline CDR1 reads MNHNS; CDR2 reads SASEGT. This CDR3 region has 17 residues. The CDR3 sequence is CASSVINRGRMNTEAFF. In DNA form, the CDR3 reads TGTGCCAGCAGTGTTATCAACAGGGGGCGAATGAACACTGAAGCTTTCTTT.

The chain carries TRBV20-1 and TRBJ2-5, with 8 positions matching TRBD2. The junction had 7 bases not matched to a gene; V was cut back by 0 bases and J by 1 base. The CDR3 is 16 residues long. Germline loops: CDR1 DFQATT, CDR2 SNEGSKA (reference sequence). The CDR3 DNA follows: TGCAGTGCTAGAGATACCCAGCGGGGGACCCAAGAGACCCAGTACTTC. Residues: CSARDTQRGTQETQYF.

The DNA of the CDR3 is TGCGCCAGCAGCCAAGCTACAGGGGACAATGAGCAGTTCTTC. Translation: CASSQATGDNEQFF. This chain joins TRBV4-1 and TRBJ2-1; 7 nucleotides align to TRBD1. Germline V gene lookup returns CDR1 MGHRA and CDR2 YSYEKL. Trimming cost V 1 base and J 5 bases; bases outside gene matches: 2. The CDR3 has 14 residues.

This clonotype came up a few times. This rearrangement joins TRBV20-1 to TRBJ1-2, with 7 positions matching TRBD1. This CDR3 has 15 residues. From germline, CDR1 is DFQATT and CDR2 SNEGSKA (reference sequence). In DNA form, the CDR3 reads TGCAGCGCCGACGGGGACAGAGAATCCAACTATGGCTACACCTTC. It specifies CSADGDRESNYGYTF.

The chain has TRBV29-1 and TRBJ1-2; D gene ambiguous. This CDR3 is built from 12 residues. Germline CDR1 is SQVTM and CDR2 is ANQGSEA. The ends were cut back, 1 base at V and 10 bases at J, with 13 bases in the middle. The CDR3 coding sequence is TGCAGCGTTGAAGTCAGCACCTCGGACTACACCTTC. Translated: CSVEVSTSDYTF. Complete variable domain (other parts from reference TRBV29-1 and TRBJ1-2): SAVISQKPSRDICQRGTSLTIQCQVDSQVTMMFWYRQQPGQSLTLIATANQGSEATYESGFVIDKFPISRPNLTFSTLTVSNMSPEDSSIYLCSVEVSTSDYTFGSGTRLTVV.

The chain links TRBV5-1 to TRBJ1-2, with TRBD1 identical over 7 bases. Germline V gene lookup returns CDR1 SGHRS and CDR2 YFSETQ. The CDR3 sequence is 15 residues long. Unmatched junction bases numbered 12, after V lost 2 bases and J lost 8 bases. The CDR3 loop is CASSLQGQESPGYTF. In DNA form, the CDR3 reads TGCGCCAGCAGCTTACAAGGACAGGAGAGCCCGGGCTACACCTTC.

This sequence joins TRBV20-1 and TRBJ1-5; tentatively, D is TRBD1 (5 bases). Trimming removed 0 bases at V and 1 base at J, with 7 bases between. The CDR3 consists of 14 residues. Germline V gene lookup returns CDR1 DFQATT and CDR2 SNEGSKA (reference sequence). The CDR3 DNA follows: TGCAGTGCTAGAGATAGGGACAGCAATCAGCCCCAGCATTTT. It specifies CSARDRDSNQPQHF.

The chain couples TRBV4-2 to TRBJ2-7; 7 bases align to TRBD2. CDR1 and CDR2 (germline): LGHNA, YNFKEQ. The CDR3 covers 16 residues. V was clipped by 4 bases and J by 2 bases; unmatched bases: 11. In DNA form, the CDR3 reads TGTGCCAGCAGCCCTTTCTATCCGGGGGGAACCTACGAGCAGTACTTC. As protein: CASSPFYPGGTYEQYF.

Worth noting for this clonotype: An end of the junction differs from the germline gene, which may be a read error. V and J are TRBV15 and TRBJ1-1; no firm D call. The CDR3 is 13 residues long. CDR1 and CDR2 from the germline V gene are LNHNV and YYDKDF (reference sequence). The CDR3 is CAASRDQNTEAFF. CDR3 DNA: TGTGCCGCCAGCAGAGATCAGAACACTGAAGCTTTCTTT.

Here the CDR3 reads CASRGYSGANVLTF. CDR3 in DNA: TGTGCCAGCCGGGGGTACTCTGGGGCCAACGTCCTGACTTTC. This chain joins TRBV12-3 or TRBV12-4 and TRBJ2-6, with D maybe TRBD2 (6 bases). V lost 8 bases, J lost 0 bases, and 8 bases lay in between. CDR3 length equals 14 residues.

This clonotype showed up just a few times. The CDR3 coding sequence is TGTGCCACCAGTGACCGCGGCGACAGGCGCTATGAGCAGTTCTTC. This sequence encodes CATSDRGDRRYEQFF. The V gene is TRBV24-1, the J gene TRBJ2-1; TRBD1 is a possible D gene (6 bases). The germline V and J ends were trimmed by 4 bases and 8 bases, with 17 bases remaining between them. Germline values: CDR1 KGHDR, CDR2 SFDVKD. The CDR3 consists of 15 residues.

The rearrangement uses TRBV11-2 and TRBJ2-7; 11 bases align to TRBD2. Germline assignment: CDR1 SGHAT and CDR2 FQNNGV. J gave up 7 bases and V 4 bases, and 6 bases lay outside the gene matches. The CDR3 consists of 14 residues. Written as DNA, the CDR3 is TGTGCCAGCAGCTCTAGCGGGGGGACGAGAGAGCAGTACTTC. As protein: CASSSSGGTREQYF.

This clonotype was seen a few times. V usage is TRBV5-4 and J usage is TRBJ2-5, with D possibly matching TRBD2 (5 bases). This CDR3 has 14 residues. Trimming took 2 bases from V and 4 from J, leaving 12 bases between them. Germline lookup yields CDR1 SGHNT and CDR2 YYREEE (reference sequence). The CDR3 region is CASSFGLAGETQYF. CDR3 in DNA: TGTGCCAGCAGCTTCGGCCTAGCTGGAGAGACCCAGTACTTC.

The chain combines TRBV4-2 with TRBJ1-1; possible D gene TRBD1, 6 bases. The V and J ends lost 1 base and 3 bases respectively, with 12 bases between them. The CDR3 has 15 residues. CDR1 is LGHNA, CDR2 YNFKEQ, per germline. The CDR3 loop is CASSQGEGGDTEAFF. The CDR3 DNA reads TGTGCCAGCAGCCAAGGGGAGGGGGGAGACACTGAAGCTTTCTTT.

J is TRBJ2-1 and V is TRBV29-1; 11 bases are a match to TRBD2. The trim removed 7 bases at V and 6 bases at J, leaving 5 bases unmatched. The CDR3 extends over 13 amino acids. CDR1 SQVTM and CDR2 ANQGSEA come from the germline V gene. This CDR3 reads CSATSGAVNEQFF. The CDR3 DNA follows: TGCAGCGCGACTAGCGGGGCCGTCAATGAGCAGTTCTTC.

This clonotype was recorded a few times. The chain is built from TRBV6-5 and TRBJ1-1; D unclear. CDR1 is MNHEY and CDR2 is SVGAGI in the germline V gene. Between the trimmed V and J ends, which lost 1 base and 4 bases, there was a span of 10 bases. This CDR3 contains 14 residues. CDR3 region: CASSYFGVGTEAFF. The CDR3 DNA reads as TGTGCCAGCAGTTACTTTGGGGTCGGCACTGAAGCTTTCTTT.

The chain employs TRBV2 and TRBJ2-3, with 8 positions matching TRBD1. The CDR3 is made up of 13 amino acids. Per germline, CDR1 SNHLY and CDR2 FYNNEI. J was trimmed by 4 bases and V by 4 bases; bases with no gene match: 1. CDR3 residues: CASSGQGPDTQYF. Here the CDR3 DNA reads TGTGCCAGCAGTGGACAGGGGCCAGATACGCAGTATTTT.

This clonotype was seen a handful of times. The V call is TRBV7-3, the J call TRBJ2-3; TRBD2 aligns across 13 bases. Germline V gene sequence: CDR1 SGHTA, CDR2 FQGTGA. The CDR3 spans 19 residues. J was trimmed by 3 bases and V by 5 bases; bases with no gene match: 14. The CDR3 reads CASSPGLAGAGFSTDTQYF. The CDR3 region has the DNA TGTGCCAGCAGCCCTGGACTAGCGGGGGCCGGGTTTTCGACAGATACGCAGTATTTT.